This T cell receptor beta chain was identified in a study of T cells in Graves' hyperthyroidism and ophthalmopathy (dated by TCRdb to 2018 to 2020). Background for the entire study: Peripheral blood samples were taken at initial diagnosis, before any treatment was given. TCR V-J signatures able to tell the groups apart were searched for in a discovery cohort of 90 to 100 patients, of whom approximately 40 had Graves' ophthalmopathy and about 55 had stable Graves' hyperthyroidism. An independent validation cohort of 18 to 20 hyperthyroidism patients and 17 patients who later progressed to ophthalmopathy tested prospective prediction of ophthalmopathy. The roughly 91 discovery patients were randomly divided into training and test sets at a 7:3 ratio. Thyroid tissue and blood T-cell repertoires from six Graves' hyperthyroidism patients were also compared in the study. Once sampling was done, hyperthyroidism patients were given methimazole at a starting dose of 30 mg daily, whereas ophthalmopathy patients were given high-dose intravenous methylprednisolone. The paper reports TCR Vbeta CDR3 sequencing of 130 to 150 peripheral blood samples: 40 or so ophthalmopathy, over 70 hyperthyroidism and approximately 17 progressor patients.

The study at large found these results: No statistical method was used to set the sample size in advance, and investigators knew the group allocation. A 13 V-J signature model separated ophthalmopathy from stable hyperthyroidism, with nearly 90% sensitivity and about 81% specificity in cross-validation and 80%/75% in testing. Blood samples also contained most of the expanded thyroid clonotypes (frequency above 0.001), which suggests that blood repertoires may reflect thyroid immune responses. During validation, the model predicted progression to ophthalmopathy a median of around six months ahead of onset, with almost 71% sensitivity and 72% to 80% specificity.

The junction shows trimming of 1 base on V and 2 bases on J, plus 11 bases between the germline ends. The cysteine opens and the phenylalanine closes a CDR3 of 15 amino acids. Only the CDR3 DNA stays, 45 bases, in frame from base 1. Looking up the germline V gene yields CDR1 MGHRA and CDR2 YSYEKL. This clonotype appeared a few times. Its antigen specificity is not known. Base qualities are missing; no much larger clone stands one base away. Stable Graves' hyperthyroidism was defined as no progression to ophthalmopathy during 18 months of follow-up. The hyperthyroidism patients were between 18 and 65 years old and newly diagnosed, with a disease duration of less than 2 months. Any patient with an uncontrolled infection, another autoimmune disease, pregnancy or lactation was excluded. Diagnoses relied on clinical symptoms, serum thyroxine and TRAb, thyroid ultrasound and orbital computed tomography. Ficoll-Paque density gradient centrifugation was used to isolate PBMCs from 10 ml of fresh peripheral blood. Total RNA was extracted with Trizol reagent, and quality was checked on an Agilent 2100 Bioanalyzer.

The TCR beta CDR3 regions were amplified from RNA transcripts. For the first round of RT-PCR on the TCR CDR3, the HTBI primer set was used together with the Qiagen OneStep RT-PCR kit. Libraries were constructed in a second round of multiplex PCR, after which size selection and purification were carried out. Libraries were sequenced paired-end with 100 bp reads on an Illumina HiSeq2000. The original methods were these. SOAPnuke was used to process the raw data, with reads discarded if the reads contained adapters or uncalled bases, had a mean Phred below 15, or lacked an exact constant-primer or identifier match. COPE v1.2.5 was used to merge the high-quality paired reads, and each unique nucleotide sequence was defined as a clonotype. MiTCR v1.1 was used to align clonotypes to the IMGT TRBV, TRBD and TRBJ reference segments. The analysis was restricted to V-J combinations with a frequency above 0.0001, which together covered roughly 99% of the repertoires. A TCS score was defined as the ratio between F50 (clonal expansion) and ExV (chaos), using BLOSUM62-based TCRdist between CDR3 peptides within each V-J. Welch's t-statistics and random forest reduced several hundred V-J features to around 14, which were used in a naive Bayes classifier (R e1071). TCRdb took the public reads, trimmed them with fastp at Q25, ran MiXCR for clone calling and kept in-frame beta chains. Every entry covers one CDR3 protein and lists the most common genes and DNA from its rows. TCRdb, not the authors, supplied the V and J calls. This sample is represented by about 420,000 distinct CDR3 sequences; around 13% of them were singletons. The top ten clones comprise about 5% of the sample.

The chain is assembled from TRBV4-1 and TRBJ1-2, with the D gene uncertain. The source is a woman between 18 and 30 years old with Graves' hyperthyroidism. The sample taken for sequencing was blood. The DNA sequence follows: TGCGCCAGCAGCCAAGTCGTTTCAGAGAACTATGGCTACACCTTC. This codes for CASSQVVSENYGYTF.